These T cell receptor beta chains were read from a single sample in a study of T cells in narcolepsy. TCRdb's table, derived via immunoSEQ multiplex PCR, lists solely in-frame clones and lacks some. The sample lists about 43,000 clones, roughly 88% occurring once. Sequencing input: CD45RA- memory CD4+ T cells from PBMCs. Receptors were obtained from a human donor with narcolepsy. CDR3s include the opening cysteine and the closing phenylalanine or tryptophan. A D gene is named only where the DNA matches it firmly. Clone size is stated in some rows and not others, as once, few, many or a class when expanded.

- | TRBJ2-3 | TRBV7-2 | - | TGTGCCAGCAGACAATCTTTGGTGCGGTTCACAGATACGCAGTATTTT | CASRQSLVRFTDTQYF
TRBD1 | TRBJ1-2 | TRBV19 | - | TGTGCCAGTAGTGAACGACAGGGGGCTGGCTACACCTTC | CASSERQGAGYTF
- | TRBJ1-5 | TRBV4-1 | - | TGCGCCAGCTCCCACTCATCACAGGGTGATAGCAATCAGCCCCAGCATTTT | CASSHSSQGDSNQPQHF
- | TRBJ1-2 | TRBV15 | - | TGTGCCACCAGCAGGATGACAGGAATCTATGGCTACACCTTC | CATSRMTGIYGYTF
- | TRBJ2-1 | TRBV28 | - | TGTGCCAGCAGTCCCGGGGCTCCCCCTGACCAGTTCTTC | CASSPGAPPDQFF
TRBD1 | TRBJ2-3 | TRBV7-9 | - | TGTGCCAGCAGCTTCCCCGGGACAGGGGCATATGCAGATACGCAGTATTTT | CASSFPGTGAYADTQYF
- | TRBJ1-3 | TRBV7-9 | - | TGTGCCAGCAGCATGACAATTGCTGGAAACACCATATATTTT | CASSMTIAGNTIYF
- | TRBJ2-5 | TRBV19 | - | TGTGCCAGTAGGTCAGGGGCACCACAAGAGACCCAGTACTTC | CASRSGAPQETQYF
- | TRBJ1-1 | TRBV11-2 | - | TGTGCCAGCAGCGCGCAGCTGGGGGTTACTGAAGCTTTCTTT | CASSAQLGVTEAFF
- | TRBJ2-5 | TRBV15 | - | TGTGCCACCAGCGTACTGGGTGGGGAGACCCAGTACTTC | CATSVLGGETQYF
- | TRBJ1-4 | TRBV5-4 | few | TGTGCCAGCAGCTTGGGTATAGAAAATGAAAAACTGTTTTTT | CASSLGIENEKLFF
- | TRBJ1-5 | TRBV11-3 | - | TGTGCCAGCAGCTTAGAGCAGGGGTCGCCCCAGCATTTT | CASSLEQGSPQHF
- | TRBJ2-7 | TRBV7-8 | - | TGTGCCAGCAGCTTAGCTCACTACGAGCAGTACTTC | CASSLAHYEQYF
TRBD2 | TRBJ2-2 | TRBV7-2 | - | TGTGCCAGCAGCTCCTTGCTCGGACTAGCTGGCACCGGGGAGCTGTTTTTT | CASSSLLGLAGTGELFF
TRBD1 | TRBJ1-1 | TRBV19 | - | TGTGCCAGTGGACAGGGTATGAACACTGAAGCTTTCTTT | CASGQGMNTEAFF
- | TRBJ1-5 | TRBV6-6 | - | TGTGCCAGCGGAACCGAGGGGCATCAGCCCCAGCATTTT | CASGTEGHQPQHF
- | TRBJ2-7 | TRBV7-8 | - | TGTGCCAGCAGCTTAAATGAAGTCAGGTTCTACGAGCAGTACTTC | CASSLNEVRFYEQYF
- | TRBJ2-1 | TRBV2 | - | TGTGCCAGTACCTTCGAGGGGGGCTCGAACAATGAGCAGTTCTTC | CASTFEGGSNNEQFF
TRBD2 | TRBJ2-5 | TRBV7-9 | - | TGTGCCAGCAGCCAGCGGGGGGGGGAAGAGACCCAGTACTTC | CASSQRGGEETQYF
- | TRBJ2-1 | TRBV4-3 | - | TGCGCCAGCAGCCAAGGTCCTAGCCTAAGCTCCTACAATGAGCAGTTCTTC | CASSQGPSLSSYNEQFF
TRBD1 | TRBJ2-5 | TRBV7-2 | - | TGTGCCAGCAGCACGGGACAGGGGGGCCAAGAGACCCAGTACTTC | CASSTGQGGQETQYF
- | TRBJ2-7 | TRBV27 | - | TGTGCCAGCAGTTTATCCAGGGACACCGAGCAGTACTTC | CASSLSRDTEQYF
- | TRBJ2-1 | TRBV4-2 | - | TGTGCCAGCAGCCAAGGGTACTCCAACAATGAGCAGTTCTTC | CASSQGYSNNEQFF
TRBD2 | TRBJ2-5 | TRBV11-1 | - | TGTGCCACTTCACGGGGTAGCGGGAGAGGGGAGACCCAGTACTTC | CATSRGSGRGETQYF
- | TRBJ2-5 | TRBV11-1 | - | TGTGCCAGCAGCTCCGAGCGGGTGGGGACCCAGTACTTC | CASSSERVGTQYF
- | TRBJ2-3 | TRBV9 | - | TGTGCCAGCAGCGTAGTGGCTTCCACAGATACGCAGTATTTT | CASSVVASTDTQYF
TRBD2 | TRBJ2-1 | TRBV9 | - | TGTGCCAGCAGCGTATACCCATCCGGGACTAGCGGGGGAGGGGCCTACAATGAGCAGTTCTTC | CASSVYPSGTSGGGAYNEQFF
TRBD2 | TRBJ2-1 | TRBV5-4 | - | TGTGCCAGCAGCTTGGTCGCGACTAGCGGTTACAATGAGCAGTTCTTC | CASSLVATSGYNEQFF
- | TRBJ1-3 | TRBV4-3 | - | TGCGCCAGCAGCCAGGGGTTATTACTACAAAACACCATATATTTT | CASSQGLLLQNTIYF
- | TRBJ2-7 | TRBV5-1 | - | TGCGCCAGCAGCTTGATTGGATACGAGCAGTACTTC | CASSLIGYEQYF
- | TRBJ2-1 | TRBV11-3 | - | TGTGCCAGCAGCTTAGGGACAGCCGCCTACAATGAGCAGTTCTTC | CASSLGTAAYNEQFF
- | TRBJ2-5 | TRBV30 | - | TGTGCCTGGAGCTGGGGTGGTTCCTCCGAGGCCCAGTACTTC | CAWSWGGSSEAQYF
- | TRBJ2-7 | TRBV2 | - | TGTGCCAGCAGTGGGGAGACATCCACCTACGAGCAGTACTTC | CASSGETSTYEQYF
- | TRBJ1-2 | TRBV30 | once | TGTGCCTCCCGCCTGAGCTATGGCTACACCTTC | CASRLSYGYTF
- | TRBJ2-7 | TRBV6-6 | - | TGTGCCAGCAGTTACTCAGAGGGGGGCGAGCAGCACTTC | CASSYSEGGEQHF
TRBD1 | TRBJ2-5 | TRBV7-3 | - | TGTGCCAGCAGCGTCAGGGGACAGGTCAGGGGAGAGACCCAGTACTTC | CASSVRGQVRGETQYF
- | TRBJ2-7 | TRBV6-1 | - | TGTGCCAGCAGTCTGCAGGTTATCTACGAGCAGTACTTC | CASSLQVIYEQYF
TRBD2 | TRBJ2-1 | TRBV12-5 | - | TGTGCTAGTGGTTTGCGGGGGAGGGATGAGCAGTTCTTC | CASGLRGRDEQFF
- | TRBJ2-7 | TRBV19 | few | TGTGCCAGTTCTAACCTCGACAGGTATTTGAGCGAGCAGTACTTC | CASSNLDRYLSEQYF
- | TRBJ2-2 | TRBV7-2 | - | TGTGCCAGCAGCTTAGGGGCCGGCACCGGGGAGCTGTTTTTT | CASSLGAGTGELFF
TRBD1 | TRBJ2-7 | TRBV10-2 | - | TGCGCCAGCAGTGACTCTGGGACAGGGGGCGACGAGCAGTACTTC | CASSDSGTGGDEQYF
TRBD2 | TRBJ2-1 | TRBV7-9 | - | TGTGCCAGCAGCTTAGCGGGAGGGCCGGTGAATGAGCAGTTCTTC | CASSLAGGPVNEQFF
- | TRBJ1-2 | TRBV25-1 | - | TGTGCCAGCAGTGAAAACTTCTATGGCTACACCTTC | CASSENFYGYTF
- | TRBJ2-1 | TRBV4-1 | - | TGCGCCAGCAGCCCCATATACAGGGACAACAGGGGCTGGTCTAGCGGACTCAATGAGCAGTTCTTC | CASSPIYRDNRGWSSGLNEQFF
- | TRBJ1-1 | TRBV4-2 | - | TGTGCCAGCAGCCAAGATGATGGGATGAACACTGAAGCTTTCTTT | CASSQDDGMNTEAFF
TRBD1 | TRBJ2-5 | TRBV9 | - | TGTGCCAGCAGCGTAGCCTACAGGGGGAACGTGACCCAGTACTTC | CASSVAYRGNVTQYF
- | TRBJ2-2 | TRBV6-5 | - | TGCGCCAGCGACGGTACGAACACCGGGGAGCTGTTTTTT | CASDGTNTGELFF